This T cell receptor beta chain derives from a study of identical twins. TCRdb called the 5' RACE reads again in MiXCR, with one record for every CDR3 protein. The sample lists 450,000 to 650,000 distinct CDR3 sequences; around 15% were seen once. Germline-derived CDR1 and CDR2 are SGHTA and FQGNSA. Losses at the gene ends were 8 bases for V and 5 bases for J; bases not matched to a gene: 10. This CDR3 spans 14 amino acids. The same data also went into a second study, on yellow fever vaccine responses in identical twins.

Sequenced: CD4+ T cells sorted from blood. This clonotype originated in a woman younger than 30 in good health. The genes are TRBV7-2 and TRBJ2-5; 8 nucleotides match TRBD1. CDR3 coding DNA: TGTGCCAGCCGAACGACAGGGGCTGCGGAGACCCAGTACTTC. Its translation is CASRTTGAAETQYF.